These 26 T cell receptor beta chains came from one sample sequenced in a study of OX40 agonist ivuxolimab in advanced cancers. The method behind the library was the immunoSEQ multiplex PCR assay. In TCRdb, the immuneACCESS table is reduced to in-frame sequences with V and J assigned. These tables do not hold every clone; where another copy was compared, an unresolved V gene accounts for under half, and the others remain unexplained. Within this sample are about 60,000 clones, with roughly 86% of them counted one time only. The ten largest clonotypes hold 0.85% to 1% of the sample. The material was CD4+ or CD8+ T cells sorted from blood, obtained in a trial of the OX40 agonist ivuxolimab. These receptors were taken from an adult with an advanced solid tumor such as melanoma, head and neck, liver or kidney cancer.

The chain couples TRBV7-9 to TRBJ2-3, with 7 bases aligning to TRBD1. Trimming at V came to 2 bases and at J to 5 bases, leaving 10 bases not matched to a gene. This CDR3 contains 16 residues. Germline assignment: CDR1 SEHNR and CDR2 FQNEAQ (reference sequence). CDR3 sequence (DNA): TGTGCCAGCAGCTTAATGGGCAGGGGGTTTGTAGATACGCAGTATTTT. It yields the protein CASSLMGRGFVDTQYF.

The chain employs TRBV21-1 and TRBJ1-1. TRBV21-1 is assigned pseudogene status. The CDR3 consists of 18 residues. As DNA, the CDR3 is TGTGCCAGCAGCAAACCGCTACCTAATAGCGAAGGGATCGCTGAAGCTTTCTTT. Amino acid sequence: CASSKPLPNSEGIAEAFF.

CDR3 nucleotide sequence: TGTGCCAGCAGTGAGAACAATGAGCAGTTCTTC. This gives the protein CASSENNEQFF. The rearrangement joins TRBV2 to TRBJ2-1, with D unresolved. The CDR3 is 11 amino acids. Germline-derived CDR1 and CDR2 are SNHLY and FYNNEI. Trimming left V 3 bases short and J 5 bases short, with 2 bases between.

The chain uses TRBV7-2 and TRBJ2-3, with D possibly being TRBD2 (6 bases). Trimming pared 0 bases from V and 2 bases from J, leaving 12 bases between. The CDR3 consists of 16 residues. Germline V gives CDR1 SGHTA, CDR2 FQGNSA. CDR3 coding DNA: TGTGCCAGCAGCTTAGCCAGCGGGCGAACCACAGATACGCAGTATTTT. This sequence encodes CASSLASGRTTDTQYF. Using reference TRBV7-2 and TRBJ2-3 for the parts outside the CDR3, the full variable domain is GAGVSQSPSNKVTEKGKDVELRCDPISGHTALYWYRQSLGQGLEFLIYFQGNSAPDKSGLPSDRFSAERTGGSVSTLTIQRTQQEDSAVYLCASSLASGRTTDTQYFGPGTRLTVL.

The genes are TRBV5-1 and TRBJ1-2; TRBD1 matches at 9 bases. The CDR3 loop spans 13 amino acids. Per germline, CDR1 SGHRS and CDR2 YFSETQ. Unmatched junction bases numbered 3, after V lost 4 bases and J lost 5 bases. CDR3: CASSPGTGYGYTF. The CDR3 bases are TGCGCCAGCAGCCCCGGGACAGGGTATGGCTACACCTTC.

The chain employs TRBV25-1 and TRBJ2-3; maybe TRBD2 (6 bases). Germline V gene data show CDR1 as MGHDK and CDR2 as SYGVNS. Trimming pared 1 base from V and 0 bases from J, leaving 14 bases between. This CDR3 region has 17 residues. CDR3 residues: CASSESPRAGSTDTQYF. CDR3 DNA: TGTGCCAGCAGTGAATCCCCCCGAGCGGGTAGCACAGATACGCAGTATTTT. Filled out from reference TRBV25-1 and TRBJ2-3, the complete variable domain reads EADIYQTPRYLVIGTGKKITLECSQTMGHDKMYWYQQDPGMELHLIHYSYGVNSTEKGDLSSESTVSRIRTEHFPLTLESARPSHTSQYLCASSESPRAGSTDTQYFGPGTRLTVL.

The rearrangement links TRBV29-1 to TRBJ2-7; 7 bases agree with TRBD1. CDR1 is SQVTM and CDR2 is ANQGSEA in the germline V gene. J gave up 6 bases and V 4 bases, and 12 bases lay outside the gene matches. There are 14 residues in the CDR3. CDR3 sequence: CSVVQGPNTGEQYF. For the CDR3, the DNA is TGCAGCGTTGTACAGGGGCCTAATACCGGCGAGCAGTACTTC.

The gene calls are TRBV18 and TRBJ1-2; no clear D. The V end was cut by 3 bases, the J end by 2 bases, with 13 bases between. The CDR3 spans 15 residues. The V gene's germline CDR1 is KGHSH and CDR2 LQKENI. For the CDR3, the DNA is TGTGCCAGCTCACCCCCAATGGCCCCCAACTATGGCTACACCTTC. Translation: CASSPPMAPNYGYTF.

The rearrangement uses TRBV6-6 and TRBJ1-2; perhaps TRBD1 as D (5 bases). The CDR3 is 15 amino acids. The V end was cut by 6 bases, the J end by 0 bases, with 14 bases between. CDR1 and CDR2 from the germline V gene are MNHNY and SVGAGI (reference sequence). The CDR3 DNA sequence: TGTGCCAGCAGCCCTGGGGGAAGAGCTAACTATGGCTACACCTTC. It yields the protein CASSPGGRANYGYTF.

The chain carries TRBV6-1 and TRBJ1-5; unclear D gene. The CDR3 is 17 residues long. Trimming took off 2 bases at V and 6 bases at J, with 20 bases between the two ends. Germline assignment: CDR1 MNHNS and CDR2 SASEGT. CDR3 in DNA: TGTGCCAGCAGTGAAAGTCGAATTCCCGGAGTCAGTCAGCCCCAGCATTTT. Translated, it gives CASSESRIPGVSQPQHF.

CDR3 amino acids: CASSFQAPPAYEQYF. DNA of the CDR3: TGTGCCAGCAGTTTCCAGGCCCCCCCGGCCTACGAGCAGTACTTC. This rearrangement joins TRBV6-5 to TRBJ2-7; D is ambiguous. Germline CDR1 is MNHEY and CDR2 is SVGAGI. The CDR3 runs to 15 residues. Trimming removed 4 bases at V and 2 bases at J, with 15 bases between.

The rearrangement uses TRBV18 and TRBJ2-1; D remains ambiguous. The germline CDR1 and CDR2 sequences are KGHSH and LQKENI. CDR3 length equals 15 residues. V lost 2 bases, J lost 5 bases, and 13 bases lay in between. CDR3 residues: CASSPLTLANNEQFF. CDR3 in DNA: TGTGCCAGCTCACCATTGACCCTTGCGAACAATGAGCAGTTCTTC.

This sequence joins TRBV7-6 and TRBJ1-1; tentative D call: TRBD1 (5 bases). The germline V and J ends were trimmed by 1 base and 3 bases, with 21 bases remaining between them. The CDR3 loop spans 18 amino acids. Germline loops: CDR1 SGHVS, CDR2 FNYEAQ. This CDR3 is CASSLVGGYGTADTEAFF. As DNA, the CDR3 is TGTGCCAGCAGCTTAGTGGGGGGGTACGGGACGGCAGACACTGAAGCTTTCTTT.

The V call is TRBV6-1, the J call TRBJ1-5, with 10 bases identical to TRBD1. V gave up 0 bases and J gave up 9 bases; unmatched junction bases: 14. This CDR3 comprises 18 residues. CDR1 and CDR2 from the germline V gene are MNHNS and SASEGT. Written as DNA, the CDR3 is TGTGCCAGCAGTGAAGCGGCCCCCGGACAGGGGGGAGGGTGGCCCCAGCATTTT. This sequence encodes CASSEAAPGQGGGWPQHF.

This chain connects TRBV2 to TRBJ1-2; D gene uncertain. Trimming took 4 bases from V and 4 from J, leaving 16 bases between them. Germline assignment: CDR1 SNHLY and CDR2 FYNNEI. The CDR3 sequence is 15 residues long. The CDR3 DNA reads TGTGCCAGCAGTGGTAGTGGTATTGGAATCTATGGCTACACCTTC. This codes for CASSGSGIGIYGYTF.

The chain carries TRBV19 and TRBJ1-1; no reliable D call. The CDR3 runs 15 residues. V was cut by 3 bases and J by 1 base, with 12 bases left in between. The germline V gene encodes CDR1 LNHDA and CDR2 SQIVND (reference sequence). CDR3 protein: CASSISGYGNTEAFF. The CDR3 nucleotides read TGTGCCAGTAGTATCTCTGGTTACGGGAACACTGAAGCTTTCTTT.

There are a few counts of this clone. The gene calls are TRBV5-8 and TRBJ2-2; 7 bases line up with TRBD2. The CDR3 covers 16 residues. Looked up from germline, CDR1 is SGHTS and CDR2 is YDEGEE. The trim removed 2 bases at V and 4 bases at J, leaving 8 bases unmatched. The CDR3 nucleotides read TGTGCCAGCAGCTTTAGTCGACTAGCTTCCACCGGGGAGCTGTTTTTT. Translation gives CASSFSRLASTGELFF.

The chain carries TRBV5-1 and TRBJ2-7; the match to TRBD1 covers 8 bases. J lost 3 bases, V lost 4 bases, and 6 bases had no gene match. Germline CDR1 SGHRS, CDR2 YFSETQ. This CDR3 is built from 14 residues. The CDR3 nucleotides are TGCGCCAGCAGCCGGGGACAGGATCTCTACGAGCAGTACTTC. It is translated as CASSRGQDLYEQYF.

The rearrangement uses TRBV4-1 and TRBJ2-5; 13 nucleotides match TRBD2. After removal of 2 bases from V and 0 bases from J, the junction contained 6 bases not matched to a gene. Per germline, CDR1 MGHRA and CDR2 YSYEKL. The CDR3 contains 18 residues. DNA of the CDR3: TGCGCCAGCAGCCAACGAGGGACTAGCGGGACCTACCAAGAGACCCAGTACTTC. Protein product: CASSQRGTSGTYQETQYF.

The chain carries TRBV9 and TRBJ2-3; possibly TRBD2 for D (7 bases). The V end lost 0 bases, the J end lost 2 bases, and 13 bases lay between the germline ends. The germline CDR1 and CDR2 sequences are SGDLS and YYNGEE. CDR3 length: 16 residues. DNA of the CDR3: TGTGCCAGCAGCGTAGTTGCGGGGGCCACCACAGATACGCAGTATTTT. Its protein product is CASSVVAGATTDTQYF.

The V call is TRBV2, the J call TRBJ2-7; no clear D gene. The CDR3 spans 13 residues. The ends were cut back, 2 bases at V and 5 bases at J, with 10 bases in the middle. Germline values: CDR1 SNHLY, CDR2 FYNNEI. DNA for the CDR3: TGTGCCAGCAGTGAACCCTTTAGGAACGAGCAGTACTTC. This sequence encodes CASSEPFRNEQYF.

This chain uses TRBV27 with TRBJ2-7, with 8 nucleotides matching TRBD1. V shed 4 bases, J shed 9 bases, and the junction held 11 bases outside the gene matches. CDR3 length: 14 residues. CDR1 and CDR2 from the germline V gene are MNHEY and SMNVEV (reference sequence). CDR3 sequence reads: CASSSLSRGLGQYF. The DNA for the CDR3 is TGTGCCAGCAGTTCCTTGTCCAGGGGGCTGGGGCAGTACTTC.

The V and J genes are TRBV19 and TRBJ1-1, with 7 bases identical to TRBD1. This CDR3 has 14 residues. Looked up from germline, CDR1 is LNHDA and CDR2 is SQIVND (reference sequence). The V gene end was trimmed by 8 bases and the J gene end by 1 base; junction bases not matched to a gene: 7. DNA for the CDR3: TGTGCCAGTTCCCGGGGACAGTCGAACACTGAAGCTTTCTTT. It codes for CASSRGQSNTEAFF.

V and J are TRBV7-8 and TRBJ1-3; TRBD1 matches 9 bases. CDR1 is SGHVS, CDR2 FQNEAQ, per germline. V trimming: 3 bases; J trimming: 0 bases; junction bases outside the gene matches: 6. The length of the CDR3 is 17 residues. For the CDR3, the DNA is TGTGCCAGCAGCTTGGGGGACAGGGTGGGCTCTGGAAACACCATATATTTT. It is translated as CASSLGDRVGSGNTIYF.

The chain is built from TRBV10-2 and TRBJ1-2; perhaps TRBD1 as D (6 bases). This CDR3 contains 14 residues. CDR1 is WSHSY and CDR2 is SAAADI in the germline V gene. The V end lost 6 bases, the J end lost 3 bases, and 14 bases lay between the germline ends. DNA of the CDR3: TGCGCCAGCAGATCAACCGGGGGCGACTATGGCTACACCTTC. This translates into CASRSTGGDYGYTF.

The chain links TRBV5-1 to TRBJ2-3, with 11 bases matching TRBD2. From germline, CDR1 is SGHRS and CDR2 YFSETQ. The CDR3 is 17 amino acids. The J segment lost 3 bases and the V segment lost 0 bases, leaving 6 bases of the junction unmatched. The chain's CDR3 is CASSLGLAGSGTDTQYF. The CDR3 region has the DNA TGCGCCAGCAGCTTGGGACTAGCGGGGTCAGGTACAGATACGCAGTATTTT.